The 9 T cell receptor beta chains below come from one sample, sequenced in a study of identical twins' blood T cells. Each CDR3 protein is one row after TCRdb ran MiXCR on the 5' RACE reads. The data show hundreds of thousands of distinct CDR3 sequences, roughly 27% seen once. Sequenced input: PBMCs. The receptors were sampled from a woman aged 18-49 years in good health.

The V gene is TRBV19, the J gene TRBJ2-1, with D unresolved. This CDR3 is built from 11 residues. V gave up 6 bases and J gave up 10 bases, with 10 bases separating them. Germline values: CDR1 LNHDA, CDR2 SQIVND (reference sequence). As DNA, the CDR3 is TGTGCCAGTAGCAACGGGCGGGAGCAGTTCTTC. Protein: CASSNGREQFF.

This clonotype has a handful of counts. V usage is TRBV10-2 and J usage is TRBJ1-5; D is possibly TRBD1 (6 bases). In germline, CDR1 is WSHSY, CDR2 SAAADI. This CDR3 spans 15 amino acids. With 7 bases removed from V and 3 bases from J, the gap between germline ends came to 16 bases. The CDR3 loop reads CASTLDSPSNQPQHF. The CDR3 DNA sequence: TGCGCCAGCACCCTGGACAGTCCATCCAATCAGCCCCAGCATTTT.

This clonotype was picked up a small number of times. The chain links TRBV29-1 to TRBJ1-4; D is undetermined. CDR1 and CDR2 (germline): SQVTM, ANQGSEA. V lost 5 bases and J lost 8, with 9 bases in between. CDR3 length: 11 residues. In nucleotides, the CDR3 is TGCAGCGTTAGTGGGGAAGAAAAACTGTTTTTT. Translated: CSVSGEEKLFF.

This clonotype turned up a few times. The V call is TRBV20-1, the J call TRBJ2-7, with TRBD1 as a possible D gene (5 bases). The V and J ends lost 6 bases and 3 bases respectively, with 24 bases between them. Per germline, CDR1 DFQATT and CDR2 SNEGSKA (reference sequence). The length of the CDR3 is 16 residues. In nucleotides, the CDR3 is TGCAGTGCCAGAAGTACTCTATCCCCAGGGATCTACGAGCAGTACTTC. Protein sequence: CSARSTLSPGIYEQYF.

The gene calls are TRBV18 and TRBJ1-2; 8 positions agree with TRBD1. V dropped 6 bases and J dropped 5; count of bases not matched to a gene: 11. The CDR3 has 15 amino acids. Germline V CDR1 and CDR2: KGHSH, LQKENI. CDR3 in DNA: TGTGCCAGCTCGCAGGGGGCCGGTATGATTTATGGCTACACCTTC. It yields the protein CASSQGAGMIYGYTF. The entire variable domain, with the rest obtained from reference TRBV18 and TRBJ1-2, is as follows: NAGVMQNPRHLVRRRGQEARLRCSPMKGHSHVYWYRQLPEEGLKFMVYLQKENIIDESGMPKERFSAEFPKEGPSILRIQQVVRGDSAAYFCASSQGAGMIYGYTFGSGTRLTVV.

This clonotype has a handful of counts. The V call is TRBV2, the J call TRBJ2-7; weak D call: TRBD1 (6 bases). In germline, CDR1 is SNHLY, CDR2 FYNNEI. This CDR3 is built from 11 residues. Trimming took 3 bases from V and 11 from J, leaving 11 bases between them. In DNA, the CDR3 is TGTGCCAGCAGTGACGCAACAGGGAAGTACTTC. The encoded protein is CASSDATGKYF.

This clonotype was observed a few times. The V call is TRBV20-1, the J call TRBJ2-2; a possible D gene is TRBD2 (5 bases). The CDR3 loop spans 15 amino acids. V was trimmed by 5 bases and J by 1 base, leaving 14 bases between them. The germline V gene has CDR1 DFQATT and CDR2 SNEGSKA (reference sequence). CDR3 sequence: CSASASSLNTGELFF. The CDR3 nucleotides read TGCAGTGCTTCCGCTAGCTCCCTGAACACCGGGGAGCTGTTTTTT.

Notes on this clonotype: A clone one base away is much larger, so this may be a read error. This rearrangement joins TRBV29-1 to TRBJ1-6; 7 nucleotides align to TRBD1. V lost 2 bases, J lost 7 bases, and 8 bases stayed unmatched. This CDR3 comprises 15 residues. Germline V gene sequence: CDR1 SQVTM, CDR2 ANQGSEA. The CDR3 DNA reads TGCAGCGTTGAATATCTGAGACAGGGAAATTCACCCCTCCACTTT. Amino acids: CSVEYLRQGNSPLHF.

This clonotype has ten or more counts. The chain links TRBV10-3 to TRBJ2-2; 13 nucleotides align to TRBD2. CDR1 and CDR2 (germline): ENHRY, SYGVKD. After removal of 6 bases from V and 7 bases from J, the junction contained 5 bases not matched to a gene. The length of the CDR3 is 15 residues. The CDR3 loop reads CAIRLAGGPIGELFF. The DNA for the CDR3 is TGTGCCATCAGACTAGCGGGAGGGCCAATCGGGGAGCTGTTTTTT.